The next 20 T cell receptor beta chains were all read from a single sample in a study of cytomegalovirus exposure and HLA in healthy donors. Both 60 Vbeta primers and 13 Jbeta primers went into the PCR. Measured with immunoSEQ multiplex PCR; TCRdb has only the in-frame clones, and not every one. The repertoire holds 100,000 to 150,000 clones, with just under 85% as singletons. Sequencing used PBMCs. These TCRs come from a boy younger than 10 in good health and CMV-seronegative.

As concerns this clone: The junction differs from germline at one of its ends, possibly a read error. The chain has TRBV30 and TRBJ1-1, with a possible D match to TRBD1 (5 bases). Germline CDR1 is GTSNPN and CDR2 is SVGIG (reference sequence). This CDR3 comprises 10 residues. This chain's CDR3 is CAWGGVGKTF. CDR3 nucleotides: TGTGCCTGGGGGGGGGTCGGGAAGACCTTT.

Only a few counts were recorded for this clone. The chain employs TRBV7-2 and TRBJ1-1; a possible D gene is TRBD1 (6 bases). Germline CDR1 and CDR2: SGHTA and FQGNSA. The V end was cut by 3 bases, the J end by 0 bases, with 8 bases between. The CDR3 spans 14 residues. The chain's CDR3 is CASSFGTLNTEAFF. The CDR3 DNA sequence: TGTGCCAGCAGCTTTGGGACATTGAACACTGAAGCTTTCTTT.

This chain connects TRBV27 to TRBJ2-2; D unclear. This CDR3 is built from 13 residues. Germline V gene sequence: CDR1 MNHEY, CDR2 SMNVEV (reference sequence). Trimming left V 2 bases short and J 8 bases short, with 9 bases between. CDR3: CASSLIERGELFF. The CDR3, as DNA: TGTGCCAGCAGTTTAATCGAGAGGGGGGAGCTGTTTTTT.

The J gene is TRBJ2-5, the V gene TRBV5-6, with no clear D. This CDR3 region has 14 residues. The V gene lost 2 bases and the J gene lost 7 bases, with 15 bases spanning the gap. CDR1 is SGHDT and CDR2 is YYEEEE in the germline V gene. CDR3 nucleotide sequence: TGTGCCAGCAGCTTTATGAGAACAGTAGGGACCCAGTACTTC. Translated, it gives CASSFMRTVGTQYF.

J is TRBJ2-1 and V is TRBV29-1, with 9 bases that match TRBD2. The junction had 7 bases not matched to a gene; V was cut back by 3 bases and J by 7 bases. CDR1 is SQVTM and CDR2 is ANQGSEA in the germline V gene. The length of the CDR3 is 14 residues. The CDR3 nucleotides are TGCAGCGTTGAGGGGCGGGAGGGTTGGAATGAGCAGTTCTTC. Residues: CSVEGREGWNEQFF.

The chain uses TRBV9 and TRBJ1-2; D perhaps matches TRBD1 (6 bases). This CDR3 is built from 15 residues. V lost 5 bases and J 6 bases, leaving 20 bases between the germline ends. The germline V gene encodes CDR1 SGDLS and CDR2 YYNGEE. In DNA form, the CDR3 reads TGTGCCAGCAGTAGAAGCGTCGAGGGGGTTGATGGCTACACCTTC. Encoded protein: CASSRSVEGVDGYTF.

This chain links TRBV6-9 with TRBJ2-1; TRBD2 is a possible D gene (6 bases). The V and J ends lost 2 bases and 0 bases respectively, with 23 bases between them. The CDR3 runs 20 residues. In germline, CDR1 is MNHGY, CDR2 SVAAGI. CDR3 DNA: TGTGCCAGCAGTTATGGGGAAAACGGAGGGTGCACCCTCTCCTACAATGAGCAGTTCTTC. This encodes CASSYGENGGCTLSYNEQFF.

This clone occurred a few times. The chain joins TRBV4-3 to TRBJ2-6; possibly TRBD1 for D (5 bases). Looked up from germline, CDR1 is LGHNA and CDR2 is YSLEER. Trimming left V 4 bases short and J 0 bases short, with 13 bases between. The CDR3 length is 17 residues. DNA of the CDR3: TGCGCCAGCAGCCCGATTTCAGGGAACTCTGGGGCCAACGTCCTGACTTTC. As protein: CASSPISGNSGANVLTF.

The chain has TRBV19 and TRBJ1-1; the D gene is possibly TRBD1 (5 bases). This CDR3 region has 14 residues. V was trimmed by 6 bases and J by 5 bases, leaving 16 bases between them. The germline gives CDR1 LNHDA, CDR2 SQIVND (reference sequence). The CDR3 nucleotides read TGTGCCAGTAGGGACCGGGATCGGGGGACTGAAGCTTTCTTT. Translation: CASRDRDRGTEAFF.

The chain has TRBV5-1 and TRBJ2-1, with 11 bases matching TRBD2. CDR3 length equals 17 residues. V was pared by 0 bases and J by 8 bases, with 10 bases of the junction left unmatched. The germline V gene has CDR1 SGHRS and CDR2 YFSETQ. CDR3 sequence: CASSLDGTSGPIDEQFF. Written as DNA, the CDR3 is TGCGCCAGCAGCTTGGACGGGACTAGCGGACCTATTGATGAGCAGTTCTTC.

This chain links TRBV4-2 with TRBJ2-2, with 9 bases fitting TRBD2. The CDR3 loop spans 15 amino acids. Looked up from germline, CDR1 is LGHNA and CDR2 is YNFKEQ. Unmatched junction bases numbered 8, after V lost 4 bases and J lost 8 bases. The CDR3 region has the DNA TGTGCCAGCAGCCTCATAGCGGGAGATAGTGGGGAGCTGTTTTTT. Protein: CASSLIAGDSGELFF.

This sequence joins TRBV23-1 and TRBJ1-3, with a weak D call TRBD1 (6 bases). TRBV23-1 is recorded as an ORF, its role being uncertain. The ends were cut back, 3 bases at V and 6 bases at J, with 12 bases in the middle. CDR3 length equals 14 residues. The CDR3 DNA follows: TGCGCCAGCAGTCACCCCAGGGGCCAAAACACCATATATTTT. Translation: CASSHPRGQNTIYF.

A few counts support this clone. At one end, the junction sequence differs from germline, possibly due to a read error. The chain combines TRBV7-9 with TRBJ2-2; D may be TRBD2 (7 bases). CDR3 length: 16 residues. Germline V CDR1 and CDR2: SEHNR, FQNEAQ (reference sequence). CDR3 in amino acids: CSSRRRGALNTGELFF. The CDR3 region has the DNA TGTTCCAGCAGGCGTCGGGGGGCCCTGAACACCGGGGAGCTGTTTTTT.

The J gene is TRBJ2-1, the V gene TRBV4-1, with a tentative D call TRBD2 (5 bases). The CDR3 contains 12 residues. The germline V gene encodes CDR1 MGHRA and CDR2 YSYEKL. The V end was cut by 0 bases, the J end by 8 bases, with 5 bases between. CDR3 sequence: CASSQDGDEQFF. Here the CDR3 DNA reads TGCGCCAGCAGCCAAGACGGGGATGAGCAGTTCTTC.

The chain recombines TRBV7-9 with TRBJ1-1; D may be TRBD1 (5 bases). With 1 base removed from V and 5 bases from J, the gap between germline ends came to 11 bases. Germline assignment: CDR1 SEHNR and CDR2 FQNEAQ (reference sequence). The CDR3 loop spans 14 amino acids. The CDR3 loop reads CASSLGQGDTEAFF. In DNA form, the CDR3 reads TGTGCCAGCAGCTTAGGGCAGGGCGATACTGAAGCTTTCTTT.

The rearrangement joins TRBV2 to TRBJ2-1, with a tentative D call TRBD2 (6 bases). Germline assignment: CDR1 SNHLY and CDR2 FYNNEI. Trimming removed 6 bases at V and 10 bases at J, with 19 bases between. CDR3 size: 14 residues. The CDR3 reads CASRTPTGVYEQFF. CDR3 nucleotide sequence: TGTGCCAGCAGAACGCCCACGGGGGTATACGAGCAGTTCTTC.

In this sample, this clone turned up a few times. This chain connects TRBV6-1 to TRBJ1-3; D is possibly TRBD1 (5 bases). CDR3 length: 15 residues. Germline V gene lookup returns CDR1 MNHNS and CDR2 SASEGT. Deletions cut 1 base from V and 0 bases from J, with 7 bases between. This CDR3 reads CASSEETASGNTIYF. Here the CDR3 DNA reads TGTGCCAGCAGTGAAGAGACAGCCTCTGGAAACACCATATATTTT.

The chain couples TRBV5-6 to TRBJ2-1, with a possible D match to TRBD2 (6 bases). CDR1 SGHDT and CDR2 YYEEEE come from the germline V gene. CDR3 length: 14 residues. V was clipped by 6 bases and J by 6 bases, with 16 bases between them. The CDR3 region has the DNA TGTGCCAGCACCCTGGGGCGGGGAAGCAATGAGCAGTTCTTC. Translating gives CASTLGRGSNEQFF. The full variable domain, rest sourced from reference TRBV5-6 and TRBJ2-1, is DAGVTQSPTHLIKTRGQQVTLRCSPKSGHDTVSWYQQALGQGPQFIFQYYEEEERQRGNFPDRFSGHQFPNYSSELNVNALLLGDSALYLCASTLGRGSNEQFFGPGTRLTVL.

CDR3 DNA sequence: TGTGCCAGCAGTGACCTGGGCGCCGGGGAGCTGTTTTTT. It yields the protein CASSDLGAGELFF. This chain uses TRBV6-4 with TRBJ2-2; D unresolved. V lost 2 bases to trimming and J lost 6 bases, with 7 bases between them. The CDR3 has 13 residues. The germline gives CDR1 MRHNA, CDR2 SNTAGT.

The CDR3 sequence is CASSLGRMNTEAFF. The CDR3 nucleotides are TGTGCCAGCAGTTTGGGGCGGATGAACACTGAAGCTTTCTTT. The V call is TRBV27, the J call TRBJ1-1, with D possibly TRBD1 on 5 matching bases. This CDR3 spans 14 amino acids. The germline gives CDR1 MNHEY, CDR2 SMNVEV (reference sequence). V lost 3 bases and J lost 0, with 8 bases in between.